Below are 31 T cell receptor beta chains sequenced from a single sample in a study of lymphopenia after photon versus proton radiotherapy. Using immunoSEQ multiplex PCR, the repertoire was profiled, and TCRdb retains in-frame clones only, with some absent. There are 15,000 or so clones in the sample; around 83% occur only once, and 20% to 25% lies in the top ten. This material consisted of peripheral blood, taken from a patient treated with proton-based radiotherapy. The source of these receptors is a man between 65 and 85 years old with pancreatic cancer.

The chain combines TRBV6-1 with TRBJ2-3; 11 bases map to TRBD2. The length of the CDR3 is 15 residues. CDR1 and CDR2 (germline): MNHNS, SASEGT. The J segment lost 4 bases and the V segment lost 4 bases, leaving 4 bases of the junction unmatched. DNA of the CDR3: TGTGCCAGCAGTGCACTAGCGGGGGTTTCAGATACGCAGTATTTT. Amino acids: CASSALAGVSDTQYF.

This CDR3 is CASSLVQGVGEQYF. The CDR3, as DNA: TGTGCCAGCAGCTTGGTTCAGGGGGTAGGCGAGCAGTACTTC. The genes are TRBV5-6 and TRBJ2-7, with TRBD1 matching 7 bases. V shed 0 bases and J 6 bases; nucleotides not matched to a gene: 6. The CDR3 spans 14 residues. Germline CDR1 and CDR2: SGHDT and YYEEEE.

The chain carries TRBV10-2 and TRBJ2-2; 8 bases align to TRBD2. Germline trimming cut 6 bases from V and 1 base from J; bases unmatched to any gene: 4. Germline loops: CDR1 WSHSY, CDR2 SAAADI. The CDR3 loop spans 15 amino acids. CDR3 sequence (DNA): TGCGCCAGCAGGGTAGCGGGGCTGAACACCGGGGAGCTGTTTTTT. Translated: CASRVAGLNTGELFF.

The rearrangement joins TRBV9 to TRBJ2-3; D tentatively reads TRBD1 or TRBD2 (5 bases each). Per germline, CDR1 SGDLS and CDR2 YYNGEE. This CDR3 comprises 16 residues. With 1 base removed from V and 3 bases from J, the gap between germline ends came to 15 bases. CDR3 amino acids: CASSVLGRVGTDTQYF. The DNA for the CDR3 is TGTGCCAGCAGCGTACTGGGGCGGGTGGGTACAGATACGCAGTATTTT. Together with reference TRBV9 and TRBJ2-3, the CDR3 gives the full variable domain: DSGVTQTPKHLITATGQRVTLRCSPRSGDLSVYWYQQSLDQGLQFLIQYYNGEERAKGNILERFSAQQFPDLHSELNLSSLELGDSALYFCASSVLGRVGTDTQYFGPGTRLTVL.

The genes are TRBV29-1 and TRBJ1-1; D is possibly TRBD1 (6 bases). V lost 5 bases and J 4 bases, leaving 14 bases between the germline ends. The germline V gene encodes CDR1 SQVTM and CDR2 ANQGSEA. The CDR3 is made up of 13 amino acids. CDR3 DNA: TGCAGCGTTAATCAGGGGTTTATCACTGAAGCTTTCTTT. This translates into CSVNQGFITEAFF.

This chain uses TRBV30 with TRBJ1-5, with D tentatively TRBD1 (6 bases). The V gene lost 0 bases and the J gene lost 6 bases, with 9 bases spanning the gap. CDR1 GTSNPN and CDR2 SVGIG come from the germline V gene (reference sequence). This CDR3 contains 13 residues. In nucleotides, the CDR3 is TGTGCCTGGAGTGTACAAGGGGGTCAGCCCCAGCATTTT. Amino acid sequence: CAWSVQGGQPQHF.

The chain couples TRBV23-1 to TRBJ1-2; D perhaps matches TRBD1 (6 bases). TRBV23-1 belongs to the ORF category, with a function that is uncertain. Trimming pared 4 bases from V and 7 bases from J, leaving 19 bases between. The CDR3 runs to 15 residues. The CDR3 is CASSPPLRGWGGYTF. DNA of the CDR3: TGCGCCAGCAGTCCCCCCCTCAGGGGCTGGGGTGGCTACACCTTC.

This chain links TRBV11-2 with TRBJ1-2; D uncertain. In germline, CDR1 is SGHAT, CDR2 FQNNGV. V lost 0 bases, J lost 8 bases, and 16 bases lay in between. CDR3 length: 15 amino acids. CDR3 sequence: CASSLDASGYEGYTF. The CDR3 coding sequence is TGTGCCAGCAGCTTAGATGCATCGGGGTATGAGGGCTACACCTTC.

This rearrangement joins TRBV5-4 to TRBJ1-5; TRBD1 aligns across 8 bases. This CDR3 contains 14 residues. Germline values: CDR1 SGHNT, CDR2 YYREEE (reference sequence). The V segment lost 2 bases and the J segment 5 bases; nucleotides outside the gene matches: 3. Written as DNA, the CDR3 is TGTGCCAGCAGCTTCCGGGACAGGTATCAGCCCCAGCATTTT. This gives the protein CASSFRDRYQPQHF.

The rearrangement uses TRBV30 and TRBJ1-3; no clear D. Germline CDR1 and CDR2: GTSNPN and SVGIG (reference sequence). Trimming took off 5 bases at V and 0 bases at J, with 14 bases between the two ends. The CDR3 extends over 15 amino acids. The CDR3 sequence is CAWGIGRTSGNTIYF. DNA of the CDR3: TGTGCCTGGGGGATCGGACGGACCTCTGGAAACACCATATATTTT.

This chain links TRBV18 with TRBJ2-3, with 12 bases that match TRBD1. Germline lookup yields CDR1 KGHSH and CDR2 LQKENI. The CDR3 sequence is 14 residues long. V trimming: 6 bases; J trimming: 6 bases; junction bases outside the gene matches: 4. The CDR3 reads CASSGDRGLDTQYF. As DNA, the CDR3 is TGTGCCAGCTCGGGGGACAGGGGGCTTGATACGCAGTATTTT.

This sequence joins TRBV10-3 and TRBJ1-6, with D unclear. Germline V lookup: CDR1 ENHRY, CDR2 SYGVKD. The CDR3 covers 12 residues. V shed 7 bases and J shed 9 bases, with 10 bases lying between them. The CDR3 sequence is CAIKKEASPLHF. For the CDR3, the DNA is TGTGCCATCAAAAAGGAAGCTTCACCCCTCCACTTT.

This sequence joins TRBV9 and TRBJ2-3; D possibly corresponds to TRBD2 (6 bases). This CDR3 contains 16 residues. The V gene's germline CDR1 is SGDLS and CDR2 YYNGEE. V gave up 4 bases and J gave up 2 bases, with 17 bases separating them. Here the CDR3 reads CASSSRDFRITDTQYF. The CDR3 DNA reads TGTGCCAGCAGCTCTCGGGACTTCCGAATCACAGATACGCAGTATTTT.

The chain employs TRBV14 and TRBJ2-6; TRBD2 might be the D (7 bases). Germline CDR1 and CDR2: SGHDN and FVKESK. The ends were cut back, 0 bases at V and 2 bases at J, with 11 bases in the middle. This CDR3 spans 17 amino acids. CDR3 nucleotides: TGTGCCAGCAGCCAAGAGGGGGGGCTCACTGGGGCCAACGTCCTGACTTTC. It yields the protein CASSQEGGLTGANVLTF.

This clone is medium-sized within its sample. The chain is built from TRBV21-1 and TRBJ2-3; TRBD2, the table's D call, was not compared with the DNA. TRBV21-1 is a pseudogene. The CDR3 runs to 15 residues. CDR3: CASSRLARGTDTQYF. The CDR3 DNA reads TGTGCCAGCAGCAGATTAGCGAGGGGCACAGATACGCAGTATTTT.

The chain combines TRBV9 with TRBJ2-7; weak D call: TRBD1 (6 bases). CDR1 SGDLS and CDR2 YYNGEE come from the germline V gene. V gave up 6 bases and J gave up 1 base, with 17 bases separating them. The CDR3 sequence is 15 residues long. CDR3 region: CASNPEGTNSYEQYF. CDR3 nucleotides: TGTGCCAGCAACCCAGAGGGGACAAATTCCTACGAGCAGTACTTC.

V gene TRBV27 combines with J gene TRBJ1-1; D gene uncertain. The CDR3 totals 17 residues. Deletions cut 2 bases from V and 4 bases from J, with 20 bases between. The germline V gene encodes CDR1 MNHEY and CDR2 SMNVEV (reference sequence). Here the CDR3 reads CASSLRVGSGFGTEAFF. The CDR3 DNA sequence: TGTGCCAGCAGTTTAAGGGTAGGGTCCGGCTTCGGCACTGAAGCTTTCTTT.

The chain is built from TRBV5-1 and TRBJ1-1; D possibly corresponds to TRBD1 (5 bases). Germline assignment: CDR1 SGHRS and CDR2 YFSETQ. The V end was cut by 4 bases, the J end by 6 bases, with 22 bases between. The CDR3 length is 16 residues. CDR3 protein: CASSPGHRLGGSEAFF. The CDR3, as DNA: TGCGCCAGCAGCCCCGGCCACAGGTTGGGTGGCTCTGAAGCTTTCTTT.

This clone occurred once. CDR3 protein: CASSPGASHEQYF. The CDR3 DNA reads TGTGCCAGCAGCCCCGGGGCATCCCACGAGCAGTACTTC. This rearrangement joins TRBV5-6 to TRBJ2-7; D is perhaps TRBD1 or TRBD2 (5 bases each). The CDR3 totals 13 residues. Deletions cut 4 bases from V and 5 bases from J, with 13 bases between. Germline CDR1 SGHDT, CDR2 YYEEEE.

This clone was found a few times. The rearrangement uses TRBV7-8 and TRBJ1-5, with unresolved D. CDR3 length equals 13 residues. Germline assignment: CDR1 SGHVS and CDR2 FQNEAQ. Trimming stripped 1 base from V and 7 bases from J, with 8 bases between. DNA for the CDR3: TGTGCCAGCAGCTTAGTCGGACGGCAGCCCCAGCATTTT. Protein sequence: CASSLVGRQPQHF.

The chain uses TRBV5-4 and TRBJ1-2; D is unresolved. This CDR3 region has 14 residues. Germline-derived CDR1 and CDR2 are SGHNT and YYREEE (reference sequence). The V gene lost 2 bases and the J gene lost 4 bases, with 12 bases spanning the gap. CDR3 sequence (DNA): TGTGCCAGCAGCTTTTACGGGGAGACCTATGGCTACACCTTC. It codes for CASSFYGETYGYTF.

This chain connects TRBV2 to TRBJ2-7; D is unclear. Germline V gives CDR1 SNHLY, CDR2 FYNNEI. There are 15 residues in the CDR3. V lost 2 bases and J 0 bases, leaving 11 bases between the germline ends. Here the CDR3 reads CASSEITALSYEQYF. The CDR3, as DNA: TGTGCCAGCAGTGAAATAACAGCCCTCTCCTACGAGCAGTACTTC. Full variable domain (rest looked up from reference TRBV2 and TRBJ2-7): EPEVTQTPSHQVTQMGQEVILRCVPISNHLYFYWYRQILGQKVEFLVSFYNNEISEKSEIFDDQFSVERPDGSNFTLKIRSTKLEDSAMYFCASSEITALSYEQYFGPGTRLTVT.

V and J are TRBV6-1 and TRBJ1-4; D remains ambiguous. V shed 4 bases and J shed 0 bases, with 9 bases lying between them. CDR1 is MNHNS, CDR2 SASEGT, per germline. This CDR3 has 15 residues. Here the CDR3 DNA reads TGTGCCAGCAGTGCCAACTCAGCAACTAATGAAAAACTGTTTTTT. Translating it yields CASSANSATNEKLFF.

The V gene is TRBV7-9, the J gene TRBJ1-1; D remains unclear. Between the trimmed V and J ends, which lost 0 bases and 8 bases, there was a span of 13 bases. The CDR3 totals 14 residues. Per germline, CDR1 SEHNR and CDR2 FQNEAQ (reference sequence). The CDR3 loop is CASSLAFGIGEAFF. The CDR3 DNA reads as TGTGCCAGCAGCTTAGCATTCGGGATCGGCGAAGCTTTCTTT.

This chain joins TRBV30 and TRBJ2-6, with D tentatively TRBD2 (5 bases). The CDR3 is made up of 14 amino acids. Trimming removed 2 bases from V and 0 bases from J, with 5 bases in between. The V gene's germline CDR1 is GTSNPN and CDR2 SVGIG (reference sequence). The DNA for the CDR3 is TGTGCCTGGAGTAGCGGCTCTGGGGCCAACGTCCTGACTTTC. This codes for CAWSSGSGANVLTF.

As concerns this clone: The identical CDR3 is also encoded by other nucleotide sequences in the sample. The rearrangement joins TRBV19 to TRBJ1-6; TRBD1 aligns across 9 bases. The CDR3 consists of 13 residues. Per the germline V gene, CDR1 is LNHDA and CDR2 is SQIVND (reference sequence). J lost 9 bases, V lost 6 bases, and 3 bases had no gene match. The CDR3: CASRPGQGSPLHF. The CDR3 DNA reads as TGTGCCAGTAGACCGGGACAGGGTTCACCCCTCCACTTT.

In its sample, this clone was seen a few times. The gene calls are TRBV30 and TRBJ1-1, with D possibly TRBD1 on 5 matching bases. CDR1 and CDR2 (germline): GTSNPN, SVGIG (reference sequence). There are 11 residues in the CDR3. The V gene lost 4 bases and the J gene lost 12 bases, with 15 bases spanning the gap. The CDR3 nucleotides read TGTGCCTGGAAGGTGGGCAGGACATCTTTCTTT. It codes for CAWKVGRTSFF.

The V gene is TRBV10-1, the J gene TRBJ2-7; tentatively, D is TRBD1 (6 bases). The CDR3 is made up of 14 amino acids. The V and J ends lost 5 bases and 2 bases respectively, with 13 bases between them. In germline, CDR1 is WNHNN, CDR2 SYGVQD (reference sequence). The CDR3 DNA is TGCGCCAGCAGTACTCCGGACAGAGCCTACGAGCAGTACTTC. Amino acids: CASSTPDRAYEQYF.

The gene calls are TRBV4-2 and TRBJ2-5, with a possible D match to TRBD1 (6 bases). The V and J ends lost 2 bases and 6 bases respectively, with 13 bases between them. Per the germline V gene, CDR1 is LGHNA and CDR2 is YNFKEQ. The CDR3 runs to 14 residues. The CDR3 region is CASSQNGQWQTQYF. CDR3 DNA: TGTGCCAGCAGCCAAAACGGACAGTGGCAGACCCAGTACTTC.

CDR3 sequence reads: CASSSRANTEAFF. The CDR3 region has the DNA TGTGCCAGCAGCTCCAGGGCGAACACTGAAGCTTTCTTT. V usage is TRBV7-9 and J usage is TRBJ1-1, with a tentative D call TRBD1 (5 bases). Germline CDR1 is SEHNR and CDR2 is FQNEAQ (reference sequence). Trimming left V 4 bases short and J 1 base short, with 7 bases between. The CDR3 length is 13 residues.

The genes are TRBV11-2 and TRBJ2-3; tentatively, D is TRBD1 (6 bases). Germline CDR1 SGHAT, CDR2 FQNNGV. The CDR3 has 16 residues. V lost 4 bases, J lost 0 bases, and 14 bases lay in between. The CDR3 loop is CASSSKGGQSTDTQYF. CDR3 DNA sequence: TGTGCCAGCAGCTCTAAAGGGGGTCAGAGCACAGATACGCAGTATTTT. Full variable domain (rest looked up from reference TRBV11-2 and TRBJ2-3): EAGVAQSPRYKIIEKRQSVAFWCNPISGHATLYWYQQILGQGPKLLIQFQNNGVVDDSQLPKDRFSAERLKGVDSTLKIQPAKLEDSAVYLCASSSKGGQSTDTQYFGPGTRLTVL.